This T cell receptor (beta chain) comes out of a study of blood T cells in healthy people across ages. A J-beta primer mix and a sample-barcoded 5' primer were used in a second PCR of about 7 to 12 cycles. Each cDNA molecule was tagged by a template-switch adaptor with 12 random nucleotides. TCRdb recomputed calls from the 5' RACE reads with MiXCR, one row per CDR3 protein. The sample records 750,000 to 850,000 distinct CDR3 sequences, roughly 25% being singletons. The CDR3 runs to 12 residues. V was trimmed by 6 bases and J by 1 base, leaving 10 bases between them. In germline, CDR1 is DFQATT, CDR2 SNEGSKA (reference sequence). Separately, the same data were catalogued under a study of T cells of mothers and their children.

The receptor comes from a boy under 18 in good health. The V gene is TRBV20-1, the J gene TRBJ2-7; D unclear. The sample consisted of blood. This chain's CDR3 is CSALDKSYEQYF. CDR3 DNA sequence: TGCAGTGCCTTGGATAAATCCTACGAGCAGTACTTC.